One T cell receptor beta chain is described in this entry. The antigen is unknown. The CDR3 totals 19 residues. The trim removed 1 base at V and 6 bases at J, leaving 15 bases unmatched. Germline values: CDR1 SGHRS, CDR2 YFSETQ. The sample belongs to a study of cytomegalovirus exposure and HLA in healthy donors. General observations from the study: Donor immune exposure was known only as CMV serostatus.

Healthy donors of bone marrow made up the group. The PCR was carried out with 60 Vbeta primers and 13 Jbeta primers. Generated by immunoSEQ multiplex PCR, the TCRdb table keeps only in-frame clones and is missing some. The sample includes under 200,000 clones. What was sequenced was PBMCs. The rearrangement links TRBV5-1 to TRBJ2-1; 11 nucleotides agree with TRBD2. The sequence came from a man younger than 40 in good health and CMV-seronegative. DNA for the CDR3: TGCGCCAGCAGCTTGCGGACACCCGAGCTAGCGGGAGGCCCCAATGAGCAGTTCTTC. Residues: CASSLRTPELAGGPNEQFF.